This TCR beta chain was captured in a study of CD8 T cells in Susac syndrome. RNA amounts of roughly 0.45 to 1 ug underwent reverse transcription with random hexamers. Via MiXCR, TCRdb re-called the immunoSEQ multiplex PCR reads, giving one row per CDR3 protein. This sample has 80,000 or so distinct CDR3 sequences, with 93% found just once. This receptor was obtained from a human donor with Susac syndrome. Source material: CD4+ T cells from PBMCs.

The CDR3 DNA sequence: TGCGCCAGCAGGATTGGGATCCGTGGGGAGCAGTTCTTC. Protein: CASRIGIRGEQFF. The chain recombines TRBV5-1 with TRBJ2-1; D unresolved. Trimming stripped 5 bases from V and 10 bases from J, with 16 bases between. This CDR3 region has 13 residues. Germline lookup yields CDR1 SGHRS and CDR2 YFSETQ.